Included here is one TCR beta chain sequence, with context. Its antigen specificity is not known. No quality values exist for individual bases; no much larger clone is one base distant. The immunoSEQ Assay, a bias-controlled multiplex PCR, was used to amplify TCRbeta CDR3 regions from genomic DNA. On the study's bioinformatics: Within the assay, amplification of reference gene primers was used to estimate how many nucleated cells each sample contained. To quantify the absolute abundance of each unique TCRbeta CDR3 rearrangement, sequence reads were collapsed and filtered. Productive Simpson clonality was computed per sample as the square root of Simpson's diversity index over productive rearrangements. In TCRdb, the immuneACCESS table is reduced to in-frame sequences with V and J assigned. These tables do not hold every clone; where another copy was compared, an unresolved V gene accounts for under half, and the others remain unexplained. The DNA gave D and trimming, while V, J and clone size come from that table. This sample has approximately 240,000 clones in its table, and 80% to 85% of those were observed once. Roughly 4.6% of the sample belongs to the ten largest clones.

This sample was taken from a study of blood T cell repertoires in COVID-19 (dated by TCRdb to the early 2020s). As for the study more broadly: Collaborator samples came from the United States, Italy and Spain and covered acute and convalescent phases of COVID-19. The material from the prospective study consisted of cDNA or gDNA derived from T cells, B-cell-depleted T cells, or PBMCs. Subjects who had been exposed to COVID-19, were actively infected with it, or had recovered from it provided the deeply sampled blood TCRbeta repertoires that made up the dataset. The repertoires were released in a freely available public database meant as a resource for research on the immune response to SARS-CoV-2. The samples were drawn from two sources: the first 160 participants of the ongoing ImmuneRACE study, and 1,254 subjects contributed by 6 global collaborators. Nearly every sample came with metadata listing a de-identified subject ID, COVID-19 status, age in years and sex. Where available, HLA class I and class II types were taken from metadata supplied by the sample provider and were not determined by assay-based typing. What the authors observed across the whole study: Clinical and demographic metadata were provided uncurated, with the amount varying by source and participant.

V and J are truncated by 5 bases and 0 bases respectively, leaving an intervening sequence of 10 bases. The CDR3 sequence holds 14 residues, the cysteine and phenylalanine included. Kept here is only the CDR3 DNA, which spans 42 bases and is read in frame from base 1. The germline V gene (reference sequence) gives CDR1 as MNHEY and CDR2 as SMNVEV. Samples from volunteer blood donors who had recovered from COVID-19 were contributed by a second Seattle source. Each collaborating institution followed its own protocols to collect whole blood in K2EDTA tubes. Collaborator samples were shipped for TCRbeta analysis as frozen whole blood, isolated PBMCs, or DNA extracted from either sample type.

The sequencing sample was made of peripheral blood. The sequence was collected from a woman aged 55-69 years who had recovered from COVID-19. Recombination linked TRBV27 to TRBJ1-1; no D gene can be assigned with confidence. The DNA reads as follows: TGTGCCAGCAGTCCCCGGACTGTGAACACTGAAGCTTTCTTT. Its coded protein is CASSPRTVNTEAFF.